Presented here are 4 T cell receptor beta chains from one specimen sequenced in a study of T cell responses to AZD1222 COVID-19 vaccine. The method was immunoSEQ multiplex PCR; TCRdb's version includes in-frame clones alone and lacks a portion of them. The data hold tens of thousands of clones, with 90% to 95% observed a single time. This specimen consisted of peripheral blood, obtained 28 days after the second dose of the MenACWY control vaccine. These receptor sequences come from an adult who received the MenACWY meningococcal vaccine as a control.

This clone was picked up one time. The chain joins TRBV28 to TRBJ2-2; tentatively, D is TRBD1 (5 bases). From germline, CDR1 is MDHEN and CDR2 SYDVKM. V was cut by 6 bases and J by 3 bases, with 14 bases left in between. The CDR3 has 15 residues. CDR3 loop: CASRSQGSDTGELFF. The CDR3 coding sequence is TGTGCCAGCAGGTCCCAGGGATCGGACACCGGGGAGCTGTTTTTT.

This chain uses TRBV12-3 or TRBV12-4 with TRBJ1-2, with 10 bases that match TRBD1. This CDR3 region has 13 residues. Trimming at V came to 6 bases and at J to 8 bases, leaving 6 bases not matched to a gene. The CDR3 loop is CASSRDRGQGYTF. The CDR3 DNA sequence: TGTGCCAGCAGCCGGGACAGGGGTCAGGGCTACACCTTC.

J is TRBJ1-2 and V is TRBV10-3; 9 bases align to TRBD1. Germline CDR1 and CDR2: ENHRY and SYGVKD. V gave up 9 bases and J gave up 7 bases; unmatched junction bases: 9. This CDR3 has 13 residues. CDR3 bases: TGTGCCATTAATGCCGGGGACAGGGTTGGCTACACCTTC. The encoded protein is CAINAGDRVGYTF.

This clone was seen only once. V and J are TRBV7-2 and TRBJ1-1, with D hard to call. With 1 base removed from V and 0 bases from J, the gap between germline ends came to 6 bases. Germline loops: CDR1 SGHTA, CDR2 FQGNSA. The CDR3 has 14 amino acids. CDR3 sequence: CASSLEAVNTEAFF. The DNA of the CDR3 is TGTGCCAGCAGCTTAGAGGCAGTGAACACTGAAGCTTTCTTT.